Below, 18 T cell receptor beta chains from the same sample are listed, as sequenced in a study of beta chain features in type 1 diabetes. Expressed TCRB transcripts were sequenced because the isolated RNA had all been reverse transcribed beforehand. The data were produced by immunoSEQ multiplex PCR, yet TCRdb's version contains in-frame clones alone and is incomplete. The sample lists over 500,000 clones, roughly a sixth occurring once. Source material: naive CD4+ T cells from blood. The receptors derive from a man aged 18 to 29 in good health.

The V call is TRBV23-1, the J call TRBJ2-5; D unclear. TRBV23-1 is noted as an ORF with a role that remains uncertain. Trimming pared 2 bases from V and 11 bases from J, leaving 12 bases between. The length of the CDR3 is 12 residues. The CDR3 region has the DNA TGCGCCAGCAGTCAACCGACGTTCCCTCAGTACTTC. Translating gives CASSQPTFPQYF.

The gene calls are TRBV5-1 and TRBJ2-1; D may be TRBD1 (6 bases). Germline assignment: CDR1 SGHRS and CDR2 YFSETQ. The V and J ends lost 0 bases and 6 bases respectively, with 10 bases between them. The CDR3 sequence is 14 residues long. The chain's CDR3 is CASSLGQGFNEQFF. In DNA form, the CDR3 reads TGCGCCAGCAGCTTGGGCCAGGGGTTCAATGAGCAGTTCTTC.

This clone appeared a few times. This chain links TRBV9 with TRBJ2-2, with TRBD2 identical over 8 bases. Germline-derived CDR1 and CDR2 are SGDLS and YYNGEE. The ends lost 1 base at V and 0 bases at J; junction bases unmatched: 2. This CDR3 spans 16 amino acids. DNA for the CDR3: TGTGCCAGCAGCGTACTAGCGGGTGCGAACACCGGGGAGCTGTTTTTT. Amino acids: CASSVLAGANTGELFF.

V gene TRBV7-9 combines with J gene TRBJ1-1; D not certain. CDR3 length: 12 residues. Trimming stripped 2 bases from V and 7 bases from J, with 8 bases between. In germline, CDR1 is SEHNR, CDR2 FQNEAQ (reference sequence). CDR3 DNA: TGTGCCAGCAGCTTATTACGAGGTGAAGCTTTCTTT. It is translated as CASSLLRGEAFF. The whole variable domain, remainder taken from reference TRBV7-9 and TRBJ1-1, is DTGVSQNPRHKITKRGQNVTFRCDPISEHNRLYWYRQTLGQGPEFLTYFQNEAQLEKSRLLSDRFSAERPKGSFSTLEIQRTEQGDSAMYLCASSLLRGEAFFGQGTRLTVV.

The chain is built from TRBV7-2 and TRBJ1-1; possible D gene TRBD1, 6 bases. Germline V CDR1 and CDR2: SGHTA, FQGNSA. The CDR3 consists of 14 residues. V was trimmed by 5 bases and J by 1 base, leaving 11 bases between them. The DNA for the CDR3 is TGTGCCAGCAGCGGAGGGGGATCGAACACTGAAGCTTTCTTT. As protein: CASSGGGSNTEAFF.

This chain joins TRBV5-1 and TRBJ1-3; TRBD1 matches at 7 bases. This CDR3 is 17 amino acids long. CDR1 is SGHRS, CDR2 YFSETQ, per germline. The V and J ends lost 2 bases and 0 bases, in that order; junction bases with no gene match: 8. The DNA for the CDR3 is TGCGCCAGCAGCTTAAGACAGGGCGAGAACTCTGGAAACACCATATATTTT. It translates to CASSLRQGENSGNTIYF. Drawing the rest from reference TRBV5-1 and TRBJ1-3, the complete variable domain is KAGVTQTPRYLIKTRGQQVTLSCSPISGHRSVSWYQQTPGQGLQFLFEYFSETQRNKGNFPGRFSGRQFSNSRSEMNVSTLELGDSALYLCASSLRQGENSGNTIYFGEGSWLTVV.

This clone turned up a few times. V gene TRBV18 combines with J gene TRBJ2-7; D is uncertain. Germline loops: CDR1 KGHSH, CDR2 LQKENI. This CDR3 contains 11 residues. V lost 6 bases and J lost 6, with 9 bases in between. CDR3 DNA sequence: TGTGCCAGCTCCCCGCAGGTCGAGCAGTACTTC. This translates into CASSPQVEQYF.

This clone has a handful of counts. The chain links TRBV13 to TRBJ1-2; the match to TRBD1 covers 9 bases. This CDR3 has 16 amino acids. Trimming took 4 bases from V and 8 from J; bases not matched to a gene: 14. Germline CDR1 reads PRHDT; CDR2 reads FYEKMQ (reference sequence). CDR3 region: CASSSELPNRGQGYTF. The CDR3 DNA sequence: TGTGCCAGCAGCTCCGAACTCCCGAACAGGGGGCAGGGCTACACCTTC.

This clone was seen more than once but under ten times. The V gene is TRBV4-3, the J gene TRBJ2-7, with 10 bases matching TRBD1. CDR1 is LGHNA and CDR2 is YSLEER in the germline V gene. The trim removed 1 base at V and 5 bases at J, leaving 5 bases unmatched. This CDR3 is 15 amino acids long. CDR3 loop: CASSQAGQGIHEQYF. The CDR3 DNA sequence: TGCGCCAGCAGCCAAGCGGGACAGGGGATCCACGAGCAGTACTTC.

The chain carries TRBV10-3 and TRBJ1-2; D is ambiguous. The CDR3 runs to 13 residues. Trimming removed 6 bases at V and 7 bases at J, with 15 bases between. Germline-derived CDR1 and CDR2 are ENHRY and SYGVKD. The CDR3 bases are TGTGCCATCAGGACTCCGGGGATCGCTGGCTACACCTTC. It specifies CAIRTPGIAGYTF.

V usage is TRBV6-6 and J usage is TRBJ1-4; D might be TRBD1 (5 bases). This CDR3 has 13 amino acids. Germline V lookup: CDR1 MNHNY, CDR2 SVGAGI (reference sequence). With 8 bases removed from V and 7 bases from J, the gap between germline ends came to 14 bases. The CDR3 reads CASFSQGREKLFF. As DNA, the CDR3 is TGTGCCAGCTTTTCTCAGGGTCGTGAAAAACTGTTTTTT.

The chain employs TRBV7-9 and TRBJ1-5; D gene unclear. From germline, CDR1 is SEHNR and CDR2 FQNEAQ (reference sequence). CDR3 length: 14 amino acids. The V end lost 5 bases, the J end lost 2 bases, and 10 bases lay between the germline ends. In nucleotides, the CDR3 is TGTGCCAGCAGCGACGGACCTGGCAATCAGCCCCAGCATTTT. This codes for CASSDGPGNQPQHF.

This clone was observed a handful of times. The chain has TRBV7-9 and TRBJ1-4, with TRBD1 identical over 8 bases. The CDR3 consists of 14 residues. From germline, CDR1 is SEHNR and CDR2 FQNEAQ (reference sequence). J was trimmed by 7 bases and V by 5 bases; bases with no gene match: 6. The CDR3 sequence: CASSNRGSLEKLFF. In DNA, the CDR3 is TGTGCCAGCAGCAACAGGGGGTCGCTTGAAAAACTGTTTTTT.

The chain uses TRBV19 and TRBJ1-5; 10 nucleotides align to TRBD1. From germline, CDR1 is LNHDA and CDR2 SQIVND (reference sequence). The CDR3 consists of 16 residues. V was clipped by 6 bases and J by 4 bases; unmatched bases: 9. In nucleotides, the CDR3 is TGTGCCAGTAGACGTCTGGGACAGGGGATGAATCAGCCCCAGCATTTT. Encoded protein: CASRRLGQGMNQPQHF.

This clone has a handful of counts. The sample has other DNA sequences that encode this CDR3 too. V and J are TRBV29-1 and TRBJ2-3, with 10 bases matching TRBD1. The CDR3 is 14 residues long. After removal of 5 bases from V and 0 bases from J, the junction contained 2 bases not matched to a gene. Germline V CDR1 and CDR2: SQVTM, ANQGSEA. CDR3 sequence: CSVRDRGSTDTQYF. CDR3 nucleotide sequence: TGCAGCGTTAGGGACAGGGGAAGCACAGATACGCAGTATTTT.

In this sample, this clone turned up a few times. This chain connects TRBV2 to TRBJ2-1; possibly TRBD1 for D (6 bases). CDR1 is SNHLY and CDR2 is FYNNEI in the germline V gene. This CDR3 is built from 13 residues. Deletions cut 5 bases from V and 6 bases from J, with 11 bases between. DNA for the CDR3: TGTGCCAGCAGTTACGACAGGTTCAATGAGCAGTTCTTC. Residues: CASSYDRFNEQFF.

The table lists this clone with a count of one. This chain joins TRBV18 and TRBJ2-6, with D perhaps assigned TRBD1 or TRBD2 (5 bases each). The germline V gene encodes CDR1 KGHSH and CDR2 LQKENI. Trimming removed 4 bases at V and 4 bases at J, with 20 bases between. The length of the CDR3 is 18 residues. The CDR3 DNA is TGTGCCAGCTCACAGAAGACCGGGGCCTTTGTGGGGGCCAACGTCCTGACTTTC. Translated, it gives CASSQKTGAFVGANVLTF.

The chain joins TRBV9 to TRBJ1-2; D gene uncertain. The CDR3 has 14 amino acids. Germline loops: CDR1 SGDLS, CDR2 YYNGEE. V dropped 0 bases and J dropped 2 bases, with 8 bases sitting between them. As DNA, the CDR3 is TGTGCCAGCAGCGTAGACGGCAGAAACTATGGCTACACCTTC. Translated, it gives CASSVDGRNYGYTF. The complete variable domain, with remaining parts taken from reference TRBV9 and TRBJ1-2, reads DSGVTQTPKHLITATGQRVTLRCSPRSGDLSVYWYQQSLDQGLQFLIQYYNGEERAKGNILERFSAQQFPDLHSELNLSSLELGDSALYFCASSVDGRNYGYTFGSGTRLTVV.